A selection of T cell receptor beta chains follows, all from one sample in a study of identical twins. Each CDR3 protein gets one entry after TCRdb re-called the 5' RACE reads with MiXCR. The sample yields 1.5 million to 2 million distinct CDR3 sequences, under 35% seen once. The material sequenced was cord blood. These receptors came from a newborn girl in good health. Each CDR3 is given with its conserved first and last residue. The D gene is left open where the match is weak. A clone size is listed for some rows: how often the clone was seen (once, few, many), or a class if it is expanded.

>-|TRBJ1-5|TRBV28|17|TRBD1
TGTGCCAGCAGAAGTTACAGGGGGGCAAAGATCAATCAGCCCCAGCATTTT
CASRSYRGAKINQPQHF
>-|TRBJ2-7|TRBV20-1|16|-
TGCAGTGCTAGAGGACGGGTCGGCTTGAGCTCCTACGAGCAGTACTTC
CSARGRVGLSSYEQYF
>once|TRBJ2-1|TRBV9|15|TRBD2
TGTGCCAGCAGCGTAGAGTTCACCCGGGGGGGTGAGCAGTTCTTC
CASSVEFTRGGEQFF
>few|TRBJ2-1|TRBV20-1|16|TRBD1
TGCAGTGCTAGAGGTTTGGGGACAGGCTGGTACAATGAGCAGTTCTTC
CSARGLGTGWYNEQFF
>few|TRBJ1-2|TRBV28|12|-
TGTGCCAGCAGTTTAGGAGGGGGACGCTACACCTTC
CASSLGGGRYTF
>few|TRBJ1-2|TRBV29-1|13|-
TGCAGCGTTGTATCGACAGCTTACTATGGCTACACCTTC
CSVVSTAYYGYTF
>-|TRBJ2-7|TRBV5-6|13|-
TGTGCCAGCAGCTTGGGAGGGAGCAACGAGCAGTACTTC
CASSLGGSNEQYF
>few|TRBJ1-6|TRBV4-1|15|-
TGCGCCAGCAGCCAAGATTGGCGGGGGAATTCACCCCCCCACTTT
CASSQDWRGNSPPHF
>few|TRBJ2-6|TRBV3-1|15|-
TGTGCCAGCAGCTCTACGCACTCTGGGGCCAACGTCCTGACTTTC
CASSSTHSGANVLTF
>-|TRBJ2-7|TRBV7-9|13|-
TGTGCCAGCAGCTTGACTAGTCGGGATGAGCAGTACTTC
CASSLTSRDEQYF
>few|TRBJ1-1|TRBV11-2|15|-
TGTGCCAGCAGCTACGCCGCCGGCGCGAACACTGAAGCTTTCTTT
CASSYAAGANTEAFF
>-|TRBJ2-1|TRBV20-1|14|-
TGCAGTGCTAGGGCCCCAACAGGAACTACTGAGCAGTTCTTC
CSARAPTGTTEQFF
>-|TRBJ2-3|TRBV20-1|13|-
TGCAGTGCCCCAACATACTTACAGGGTACGCAGTATTTT
CSAPTYLQGTQYF
>-|TRBJ2-3|TRBV24-1|16|TRBD1
TGTGCCACCAGTGATCCCGGGACAGGGGAGGCAGATACGCAGTATTTT
CATSDPGTGEADTQYF
>-|TRBJ2-3|TRBV7-2|17|TRBD2
TGTGCCAGCAGCTTAGTGCGACTAGCGGGAGGGGCAGGTACGCAGTATTTT
CASSLVRLAGGAGTQYF
>few|TRBJ2-2|TRBV7-6|19|TRBD1
TGTGCCAGCAGCCCCCGGGTTCTTATAAGGGGGCAGAACACCGGGGAGCTGTTTTTT
CASSPRVLIRGQNTGELFF
>once|TRBJ2-7|TRBV24-1|14|-
TGTGCCACCAGTGATTCGAGCGCTTACAATGAGCAGTACTTC
CATSDSSAYNEQYF
>-|TRBJ2-7|TRBV27|15|TRBD1
TGTGCCAGCAGTCCATTCGGGACAGGGGCCTACGAGCAGTACTTC
CASSPFGTGAYEQYF
>-|TRBJ2-7|TRBV5-1|13|TRBD2
TGCGCCAGCAGCACGGGACTAGCGGGGTTTGTGTACTTC
CASSTGLAGFVYF
>few|TRBJ2-3|TRBV11-2|17|-
TGTGCCAGCAGCTCCCTCCCGGGGCCACGAGGGACAGATACGCAGTATTTT
CASSSLPGPRGTDTQYF
>few|TRBJ1-2|TRBV4-1|16|-
TGCGCCAGCAGCCAAGATCCACAGGGTATGCTAGATGGCTACACCTTC
CASSQDPQGMLDGYTF
>once|TRBJ1-1|TRBV20-1|11|TRBD1
TGCCGGGGGGGACAGGGGACTGAAGCTTTCTTT
CRGGQGTEAFF
>few|TRBJ2-2|TRBV4-1|13|TRBD2
TGCGCCAGCAGCCTGGGACTAGTCGGGGAGCTGTTTTTT
CASSLGLVGELFF
>-|TRBJ2-6|TRBV7-2|16|-
TGTGCCAGCAGCAGTTACGGGACGATTGGGGCCAACGTCCTGACTTTC
CASSSYGTIGANVLTF
>-|TRBJ1-2|TRBV20-1|13|TRBD1
TGCAGTGCTACCCTGGACAGGGTCTATGGCTACACCTTC
CSATLDRVYGYTF
>-|TRBJ2-5|TRBV24-1|16|TRBD1
TGTGCCACCAGTGATTCCCCCGGGACAGCCTTTTTTGAGCAGTACTTC
CATSDSPGTAFFEQYF
>-|TRBJ1-1|TRBV28|12|-
TGTGCCAGCGGTTCAGCAAACACTGAAGCTTTCTTT
CASGSANTEAFF
>few|TRBJ1-1|TRBV21-1|16|-
TGTGCCATCAGCAAAATGCCGACAGGGGCGAACACTGAAGCTTTCTTT
CAISKMPTGANTEAFF
>-|TRBJ1-3|TRBV20-1|13|TRBD1
TGCAGTGCGCCTGGACAGGCTGGAAACACCATATATTTT
CSAPGQAGNTIYF
>few|TRBJ2-7|TRBV28|17|TRBD2
TGTGCCAGCAGTTTCTCCGGGACTAGCGGGAGGGGCAGCGAGCAGTACTTC
CASSFSGTSGRGSEQYF
>few|TRBJ2-1|TRBV24-1|14|TRBD2
TGTGCCACCAGTGGCGGGGGGGCCTACAATGAGCAGTTCTTC
CATSGGGAYNEQFF
>-|TRBJ1-4|TRBV28|16|TRBD1
TGTGCCAGCAGTTTATTGGGACAGCGGCACGGGGAAAAACTGTTTTTT
CASSLLGQRHGEKLFF
>-|TRBJ2-7|TRBV3-1|17|TRBD2
TGTGCCAGCAGCCAACGACTAGCGGGAAGGCTCCTCTACGAGCAGTACTTC
CASSQRLAGRLLYEQYF
>-|TRBJ2-1|TRBV20-1|13|TRBD1
TGCAGTGCCTGTAGAACAGGGGGCAATGAGCAGTTCTTC
CSACRTGGNEQFF
>-|TRBJ2-1|TRBV2|15|TRBD2
TGTGCCAGCTCATCCGGGACTAGCGGGACCAATGAGCAGTTCTTC
CASSSGTSGTNEQFF
>-|TRBJ2-7|TRBV30|11|-
TGTGCCTGGAAAATGGGCTACGAGCAGTACTTC
CAWKMGYEQYF
>few|TRBJ2-7|TRBV12-3/TRBV12-4|14|-
TGTGCCAGCAGTTTTTGGCGGGGCTCCTACGAGCAGTACTTC
CASSFWRGSYEQYF
>few|TRBJ2-3|TRBV11-2|16|TRBD2
TGTGCCAGCAGCTTAGAGCCTAGCGGTGGTGCAGATACGCAGTATTTT
CASSLEPSGGADTQYF
>few|TRBJ1-5|TRBV20-1|17|-
TGCAGTGCTAGGGGGGGGTACGCTGTATATAGCAATCAGCCCCAGCATTTT
CSARGGYAVYSNQPQHF
>few|TRBJ2-4|TRBV27|19|TRBD2
TGTGCCAGCAGTTTAAGGGGGATGGCTAGCGGGGCAGCCAAAAACATTCAGTACTTC
CASSLRGMASGAAKNIQYF
>-|TRBJ2-1|TRBV4-2|15|-
TGTGCCAGCAGCCCCGCTTCTAGCAGTCAAGAGACCCAGTTCTTC
CASSPASSSQETQFF
>-|TRBJ2-6|TRBV27|13|-
TGTGCCAGCAAGACCTCTGGGGCCAACGTCCTGACTTTC
CASKTSGANVLTF
>many|TRBJ2-7|TRBV20-1|13|TRBD1
TGCAGTGCTAGTGGGACAGGGGACCACGAGCAGTACTTC
CSASGTGDHEQYF
>-|TRBJ2-5|TRBV15|14|-
TGTGCCACCAGCGGACGACGGGAACAAGAGACCCAGTACTTC
CATSGRREQETQYF